This T cell receptor (beta chain) was identified in a study of human T cells and chemical hapten exposure. Noted time point: pre-sensitization, week 0. Documented treatment: therapeutic diphenylcyclopropenone sensitization with weekly scalp DPC. Methods used by the authors: Per sample, the median was around 100,000 TCRs, with values from roughly 23,000 to 640,000. A single record per CDR3 protein comes from TCRdb applying MiXCR to the RACE reads. TCRdb assigned the V and J calls; the authors' analysis was not used. The sample carries 350,000 to 400,000 distinct CDR3 sequences, 4.5% to 5.5% recorded once. The CDR3 extends over 12 amino acids. Per the germline V gene, CDR1 is DFQATT and CDR2 is SNEGSKA (reference sequence). The germline V and J ends were trimmed by 7 bases and 10 bases, with 17 bases remaining between them. This clonotype showed up many times.

The clonotype originates from a woman between 45 and 60 years old with alopecia areata. Some clones in this sample may be carry-over from other donors' samples. V is TRBV20-1 and J is TRBJ2-1; no clear D. Specimen: whole blood, collected in connection with sensitization to the hapten diphenylcyclopropenone (DPC). CDR3: CSVSTSFQEQFF. CDR3 coding DNA: TGCAGTGTTTCAACCTCGTTCCAGGAGCAGTTCTTC.